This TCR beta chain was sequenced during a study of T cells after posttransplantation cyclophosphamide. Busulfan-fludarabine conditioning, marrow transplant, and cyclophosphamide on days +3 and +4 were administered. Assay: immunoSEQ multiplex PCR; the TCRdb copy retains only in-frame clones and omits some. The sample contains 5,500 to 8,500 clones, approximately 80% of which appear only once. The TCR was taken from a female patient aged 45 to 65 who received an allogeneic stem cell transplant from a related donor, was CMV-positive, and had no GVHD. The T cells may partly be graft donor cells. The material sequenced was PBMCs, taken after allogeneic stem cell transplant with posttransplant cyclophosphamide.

The CDR3 nucleotides are TGTGCCAGCAGCTTACTAGCGGGCGCCTACGAGCAGTACTTC. As protein: CASSLLAGAYEQYF. The chain couples TRBV7-9 to TRBJ2-7, with 8 bases that match TRBD2. This CDR3 contains 14 residues. Germline V CDR1 and CDR2: SEHNR, FQNEAQ (reference sequence). Trimming took 2 bases from V and 2 from J; bases not matched to a gene: 2.